Detailed here is one T cell receptor (beta chain). These data originate in a study of blood T cell repertoires in COVID-19. The overall study: The origin of the acute and convalescent COVID-19 samples was the United States, Italy and Spain. The analysed material was cDNA or gDNA that came from T cells, B-cell-depleted T cells, or PBMCs.

This CDR3 has 15 residues. Looked up from germline, CDR1 is MNHEY and CDR2 is SMNVEV (reference sequence). The germline V and J ends were trimmed by 3 bases and 7 bases, with 13 bases remaining between them. Sequencing used immunoSEQ multiplex PCR; TCRdb keeps in-frame clones, though not all of them. In the table there are roughly 220,000 clones, about three quarters of which are singletons. V gene TRBV27 combines with J gene TRBJ1-6, with D tentatively TRBD1 (5 bases). The sequenced sample was peripheral blood. The TCR sequence derives from a woman in her sixties or seventies with acute or convalescent COVID-19. Written as DNA, the CDR3 is TGTGCCAGCAGTTTTCGGGACTCGAAGAATTCACCCCTCCACTTT. This translates into CASSFRDSKNSPLHF.